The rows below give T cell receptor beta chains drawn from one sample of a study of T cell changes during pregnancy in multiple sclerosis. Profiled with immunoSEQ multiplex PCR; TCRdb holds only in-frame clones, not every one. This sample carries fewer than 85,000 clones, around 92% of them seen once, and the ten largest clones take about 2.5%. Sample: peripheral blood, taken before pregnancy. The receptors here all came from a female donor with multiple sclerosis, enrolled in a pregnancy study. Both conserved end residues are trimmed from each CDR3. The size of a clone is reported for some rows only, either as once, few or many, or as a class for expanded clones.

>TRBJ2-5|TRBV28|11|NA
ASLAGNQETQY
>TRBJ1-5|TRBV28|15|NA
ASSLARWGREDQPQH
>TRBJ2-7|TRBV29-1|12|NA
SVGVGGGPYEQY
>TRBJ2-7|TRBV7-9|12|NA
ASSFGQPSYEQY
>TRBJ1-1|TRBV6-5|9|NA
ASPAGTEAF
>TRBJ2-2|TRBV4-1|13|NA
ASSQARGAAGELF
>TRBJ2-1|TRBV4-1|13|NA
ASSPTSGRRDEQF
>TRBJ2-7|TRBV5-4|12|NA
ASSLGRPSYEQY
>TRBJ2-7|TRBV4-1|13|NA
ASSQEGQGAYEQY
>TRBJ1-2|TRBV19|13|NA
ASSKRQGDTNGYT
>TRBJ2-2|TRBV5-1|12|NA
ASSLVGSTGELF
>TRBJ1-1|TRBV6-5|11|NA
ASSYVAGAEAF
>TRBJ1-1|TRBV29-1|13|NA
SVPGQGAPGTEAF
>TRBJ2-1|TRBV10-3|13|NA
AISASFQGYNEQF
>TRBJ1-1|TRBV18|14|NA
ASSPRQGTQNTEAF
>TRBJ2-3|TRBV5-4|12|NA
AGSNPKGIDTQY
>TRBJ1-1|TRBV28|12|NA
ASGGQSLNTEAF
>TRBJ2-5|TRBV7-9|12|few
ASSLEPRHETQY
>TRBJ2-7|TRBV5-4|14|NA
ASSLGTSGPYYEQY
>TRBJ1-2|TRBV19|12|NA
ASSPRGVRLGYT
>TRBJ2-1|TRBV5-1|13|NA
ASSLGLAGTNEQF
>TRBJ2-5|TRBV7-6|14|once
ASSLITGTGIETQY
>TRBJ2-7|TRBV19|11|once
ATLASGSWEQY
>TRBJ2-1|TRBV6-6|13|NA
ASSYLGLADHEQF
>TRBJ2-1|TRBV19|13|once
ASSKRQGGYNEQF
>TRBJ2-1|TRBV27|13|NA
ASSPTSGANNEQF
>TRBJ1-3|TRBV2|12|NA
ASRSGTAGNTIY
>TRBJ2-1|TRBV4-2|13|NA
ASRRNLAGGNEQF
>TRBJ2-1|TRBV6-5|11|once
ASGGAGWNEQF
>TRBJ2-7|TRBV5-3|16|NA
ARSLGTGLAGGDYEQY
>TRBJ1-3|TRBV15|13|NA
ATSSQGAFGNTIY
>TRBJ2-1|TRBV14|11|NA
ASSQGGGVEQF
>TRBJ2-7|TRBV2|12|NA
ASSVREATYEQY